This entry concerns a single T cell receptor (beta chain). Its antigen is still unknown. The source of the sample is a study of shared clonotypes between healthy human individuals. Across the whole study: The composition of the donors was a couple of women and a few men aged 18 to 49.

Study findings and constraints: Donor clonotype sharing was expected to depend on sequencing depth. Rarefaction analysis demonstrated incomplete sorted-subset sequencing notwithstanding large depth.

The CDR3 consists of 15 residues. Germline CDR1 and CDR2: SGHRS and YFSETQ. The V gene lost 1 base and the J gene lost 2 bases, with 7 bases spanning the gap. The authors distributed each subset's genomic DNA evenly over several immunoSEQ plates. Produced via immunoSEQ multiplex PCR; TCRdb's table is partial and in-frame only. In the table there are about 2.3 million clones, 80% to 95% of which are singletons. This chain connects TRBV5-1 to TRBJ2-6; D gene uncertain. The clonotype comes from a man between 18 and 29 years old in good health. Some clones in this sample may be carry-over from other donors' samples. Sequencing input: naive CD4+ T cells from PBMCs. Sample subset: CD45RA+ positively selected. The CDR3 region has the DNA TGCGCCAGCAGCTTGCTGGTGGCTGGGGCCAACGTCCTGACTTTC. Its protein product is CASSLLVAGANVLTF.